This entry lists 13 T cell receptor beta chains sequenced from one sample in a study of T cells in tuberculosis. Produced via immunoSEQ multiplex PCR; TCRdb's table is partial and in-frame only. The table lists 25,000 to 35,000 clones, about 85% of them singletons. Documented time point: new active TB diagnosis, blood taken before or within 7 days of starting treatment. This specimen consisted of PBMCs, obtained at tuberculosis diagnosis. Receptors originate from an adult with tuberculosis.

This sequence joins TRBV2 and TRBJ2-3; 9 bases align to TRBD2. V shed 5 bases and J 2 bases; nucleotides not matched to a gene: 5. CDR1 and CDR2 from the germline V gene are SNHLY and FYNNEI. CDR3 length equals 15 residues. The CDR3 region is CASSWTSALTDTQYF. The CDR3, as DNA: TGTGCCAGCAGTTGGACTAGCGCCCTCACAGATACGCAGTATTTT.

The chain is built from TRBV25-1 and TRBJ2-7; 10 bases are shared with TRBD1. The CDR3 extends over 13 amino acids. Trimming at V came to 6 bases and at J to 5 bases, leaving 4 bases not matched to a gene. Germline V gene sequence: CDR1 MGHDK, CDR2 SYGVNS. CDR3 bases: TGTGCCAGCAGAGGACAGGGGGTCAACGAGCAGTACTTC. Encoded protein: CASRGQGVNEQYF.

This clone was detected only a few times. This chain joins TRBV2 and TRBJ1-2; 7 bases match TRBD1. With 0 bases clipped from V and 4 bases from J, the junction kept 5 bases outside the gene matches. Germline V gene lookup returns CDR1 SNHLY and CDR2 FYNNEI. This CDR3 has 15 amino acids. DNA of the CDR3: TGTGCCAGCAGTGAAGCCCCAGGGGGTTCCTATGGCTACACCTTC. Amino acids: CASSEAPGGSYGYTF.

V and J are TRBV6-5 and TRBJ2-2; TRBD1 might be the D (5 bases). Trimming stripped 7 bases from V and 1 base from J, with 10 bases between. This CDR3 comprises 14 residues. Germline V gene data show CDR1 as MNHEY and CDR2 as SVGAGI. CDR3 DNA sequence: TGTGCCAGCAAGGTGGGGCGGAACACCGGGGAGCTGTTTTTT. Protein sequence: CASKVGRNTGELFF.

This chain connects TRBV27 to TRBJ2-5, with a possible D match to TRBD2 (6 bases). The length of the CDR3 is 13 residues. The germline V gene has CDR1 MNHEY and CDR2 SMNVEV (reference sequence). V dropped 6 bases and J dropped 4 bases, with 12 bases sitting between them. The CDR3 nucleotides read TGTGCCAGCAGGACTAGTTTAGGAGAGACCCAGTACTTC. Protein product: CASRTSLGETQYF.

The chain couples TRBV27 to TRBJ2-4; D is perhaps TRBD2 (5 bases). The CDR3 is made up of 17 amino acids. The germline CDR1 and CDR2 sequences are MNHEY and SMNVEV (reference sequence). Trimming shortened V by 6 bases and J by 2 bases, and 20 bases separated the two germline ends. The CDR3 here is CASSSAGLTTPKNIQYF. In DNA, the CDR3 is TGTGCCAGCAGCTCCGCTGGACTCACAACCCCCAAAAACATTCAGTACTTC.

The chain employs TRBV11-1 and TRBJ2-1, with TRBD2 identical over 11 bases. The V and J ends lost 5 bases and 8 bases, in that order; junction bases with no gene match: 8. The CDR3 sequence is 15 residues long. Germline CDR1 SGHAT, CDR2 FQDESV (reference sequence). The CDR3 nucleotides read TGTGCCAGCAGCCGTACTAGCGGGAGTTTCTATGAGCAGTTCTTC. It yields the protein CASSRTSGSFYEQFF. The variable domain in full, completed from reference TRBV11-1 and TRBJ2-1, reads EAEVAQSPRYKITEKSQAVAFWCDPISGHATLYWYRQILGQGPELLVQFQDESVVDDSQLPKDRFSAERLKGVDSTLKIQPAELGDSAMYLCASSRTSGSFYEQFFGPGTRLTVL.

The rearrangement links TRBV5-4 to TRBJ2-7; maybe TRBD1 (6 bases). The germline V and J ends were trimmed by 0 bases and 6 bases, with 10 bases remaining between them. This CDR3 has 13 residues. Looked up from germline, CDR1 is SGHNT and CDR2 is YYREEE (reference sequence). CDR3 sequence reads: CASSLDRDGEQYF. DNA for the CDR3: TGTGCCAGCAGCTTGGACAGGGACGGCGAGCAGTACTTC.

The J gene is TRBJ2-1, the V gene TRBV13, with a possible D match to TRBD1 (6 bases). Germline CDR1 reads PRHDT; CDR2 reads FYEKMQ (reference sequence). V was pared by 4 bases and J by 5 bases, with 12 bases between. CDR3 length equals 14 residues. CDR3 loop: CASSSRQENNEQFF. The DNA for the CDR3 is TGTGCCAGCAGCTCCCGACAGGAGAACAATGAGCAGTTCTTC.

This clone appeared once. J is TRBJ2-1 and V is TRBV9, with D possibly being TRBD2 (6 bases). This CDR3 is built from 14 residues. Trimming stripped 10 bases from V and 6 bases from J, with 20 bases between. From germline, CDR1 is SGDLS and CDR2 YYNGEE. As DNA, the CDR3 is TGTGCCGGGAAGGATCCGGGAGAGGGCAATGAGCAGTTCTTC. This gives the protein CAGKDPGEGNEQFF.

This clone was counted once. The CDR3 region is CASSRWSDTQYF. CDR3 nucleotide sequence: TGTGCCAGTAGTCGTTGGAGCGATACGCAGTATTTT. The genes are TRBV19 and TRBJ2-3; D unclear. V was trimmed by 5 bases and J by 6 bases, leaving 9 bases between them. The CDR3 is 12 amino acids. Germline CDR1 is LNHDA and CDR2 is SQIVND (reference sequence).

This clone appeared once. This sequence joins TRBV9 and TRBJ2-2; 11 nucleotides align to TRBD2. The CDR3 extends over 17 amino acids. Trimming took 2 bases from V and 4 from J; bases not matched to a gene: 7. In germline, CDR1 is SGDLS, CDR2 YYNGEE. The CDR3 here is CASSVGVAGGPTGELFF. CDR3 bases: TGTGCCAGCAGCGTTGGGGTAGCGGGAGGGCCCACCGGGGAGCTGTTTTTT.

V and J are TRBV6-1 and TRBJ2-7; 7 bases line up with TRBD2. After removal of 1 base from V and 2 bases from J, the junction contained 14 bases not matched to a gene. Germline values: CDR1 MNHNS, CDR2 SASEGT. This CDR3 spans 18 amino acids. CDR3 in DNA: TGTGCCAGCAGTGAAGTAGCGTGGTTTGCGGGAGTGCCCTACGAGCAGTACTTC. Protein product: CASSEVAWFAGVPYEQYF.